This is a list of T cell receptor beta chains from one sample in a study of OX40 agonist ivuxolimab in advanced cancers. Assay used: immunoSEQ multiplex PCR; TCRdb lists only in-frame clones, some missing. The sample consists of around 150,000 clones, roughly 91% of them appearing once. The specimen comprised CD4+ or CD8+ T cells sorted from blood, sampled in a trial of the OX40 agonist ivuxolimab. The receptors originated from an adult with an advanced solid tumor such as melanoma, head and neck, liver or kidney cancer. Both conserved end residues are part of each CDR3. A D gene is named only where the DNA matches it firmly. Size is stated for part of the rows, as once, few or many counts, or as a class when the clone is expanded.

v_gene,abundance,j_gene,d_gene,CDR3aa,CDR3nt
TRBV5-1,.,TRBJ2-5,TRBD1,CASSGDSSPLWETQYF,TGCGCCAGCAGCGGGGACAGCTCCCCGTTATGGGAGACCCAGTACTTC
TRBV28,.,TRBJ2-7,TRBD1,CASSSDRRQYF,TGTGCCAGCAGTTCGGACAGGCGGCAGTACTTC
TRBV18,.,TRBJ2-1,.,CASSPELSGYNEQFF,TGTGCCAGCTCACCAGAGTTGTCGGGCTACAATGAGCAGTTCTTC
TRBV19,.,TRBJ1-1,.,CASSRDGLNTEAFF,TGTGCCAGTAGTAGGGACGGCCTGAACACTGAAGCTTTCTTT
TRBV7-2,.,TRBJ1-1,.,CASSSDSWNTEAFF,TGTGCCAGCAGCTCAGATAGTTGGAACACTGAAGCTTTCTTT
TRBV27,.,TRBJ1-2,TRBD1,CASRPSVGQGYGGYTF,TGTGCCAGCAGACCTAGTGTTGGACAGGGGTATGGTGGCTACACCTTC
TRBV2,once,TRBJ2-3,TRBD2,CASRNRLAGVPDTQYF,TGTGCCAGCAGAAACAGACTAGCGGGAGTTCCAGATACGCAGTATTTT
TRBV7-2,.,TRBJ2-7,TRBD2,CASSFGGNSYEQYF,TGTGCCAGCAGCTTCGGGGGGAACTCCTACGAGCAGTACTTC
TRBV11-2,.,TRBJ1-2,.,CASSKEGNYGYTF,TGTGCCAGCAGCAAGGAGGGTAACTATGGCTACACCTTC
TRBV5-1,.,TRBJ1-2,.,CASSFQGRDGYTF,TGCGCCAGCAGCTTCCAGGGGAGAGATGGCTACACCTTC
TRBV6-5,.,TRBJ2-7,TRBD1,CASSRTGGSYEQYF,TGTGCCAGCAGTCGGACAGGTGGATCCTACGAGCAGTACTTC
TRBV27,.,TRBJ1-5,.,CASSFSFTANQPQHF,TGTGCCAGCAGTTTCTCCTTTACGGCAAATCAGCCCCAGCATTTT
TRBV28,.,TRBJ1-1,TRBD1,CASSWGQGLTEAFF,TGTGCCAGCAGTTGGGGACAGGGTTTGACTGAAGCTTTCTTT
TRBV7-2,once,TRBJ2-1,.,CASSSWDEQFF,TGTGCCAGCAGCTCGTGGGATGAGCAGTTCTTC
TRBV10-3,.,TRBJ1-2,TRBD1,CAISEEGTDYGYTF,TGTGCCATCAGTGAGGAGGGGACAGACTATGGCTACACCTTC
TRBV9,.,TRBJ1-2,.,CASSPSVGNYGYTF,TGTGCCAGCAGCCCTAGCGTCGGTAACTATGGCTACACCTTC
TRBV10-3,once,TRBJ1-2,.,CAITSQNGVYAF,TGTGCCATCACGAGCCAAAATGGGGTGTATGCCTTC
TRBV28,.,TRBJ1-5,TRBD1,CASRQTGAPGAQHF,TGTGCCAGCAGACAGACAGGGGCTCCGGGAGCCCAGCATTTT
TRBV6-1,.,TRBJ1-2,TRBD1,CASSEADREGYTF,TGTGCCAGCAGTGAAGCGGACAGGGAGGGCTACACCTTC
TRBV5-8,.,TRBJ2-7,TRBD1,CASSRGQGATYEQYF,TGTGCCAGCAGCCGGGGACAGGGAGCCACCTACGAGCAGTACTTC
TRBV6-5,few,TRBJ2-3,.,CASSPPGSPAQYF,TGTGCCAGCAGCCCCCCTGGGAGTCCAGCGCAGTATTTT
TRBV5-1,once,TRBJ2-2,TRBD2,CASSKLGGFDTGELFF,TGCGCCAGCAGCAAACTCGGGGGGTTCGACACCGGGGAGCTGTTTTTT
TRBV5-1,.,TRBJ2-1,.,CASSNPSRNEQFF,TGCGCCAGCAGCAACCCTAGCCGCAATGAGCAGTTCTTC
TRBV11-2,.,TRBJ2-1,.,CASSLGRNEQFF,TGTGCCAGCAGCTTAGGCCGGAATGAGCAGTTCTTC
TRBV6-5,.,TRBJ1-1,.,CASSWAGLAFF,TGTGCCAGCAGTTGGGCAGGGTTAGCTTTCTTT
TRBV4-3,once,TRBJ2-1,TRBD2,CASSQEVPGLAGVSSYNEQFF,TGCGCCAGCAGCCAAGAAGTTCCGGGACTAGCGGGAGTGTCCTCCTACAATGAGCAGTTCTTC
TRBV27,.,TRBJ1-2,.,CASSSRGVGYGYTF,TGTGCCAGCAGCTCCCGGGGGGTTGGCTATGGCTACACCTTC
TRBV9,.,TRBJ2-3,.,CASSVATRGGNTQYF,TGTGCCAGCAGCGTAGCAACTAGAGGGGGAAATACGCAGTATTTT
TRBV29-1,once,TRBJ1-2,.,CSVPGTQSGYTF,TGCAGCGTTCCCGGGACGCAGAGTGGCTACACCTTC
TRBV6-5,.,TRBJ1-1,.,CASSNTGYGTEAFF,TGTGCCAGCAGCAATACGGGGTATGGCACTGAAGCTTTCTTT
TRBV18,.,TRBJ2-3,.,CASSPDRLRDTQYF,TGTGCCAGCTCACCAGACCGTTTGAGGGATACGCAGTATTTT
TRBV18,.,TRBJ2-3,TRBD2,CASAGGGPDTQYF,TGTGCCAGCGCGGGGGGGGGCCCAGATACGCAGTATTTT
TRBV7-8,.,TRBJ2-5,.,CASSSRGETQYF,TGTGCCAGCAGCTCCAGGGGAGAGACCCAGTACTTC
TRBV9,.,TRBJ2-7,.,CASSAPKGDRASYEQYF,TGTGCCAGCAGCGCCCCCAAGGGGGACCGCGCCTCCTACGAGCAGTACTTC
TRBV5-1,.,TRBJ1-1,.,CASSPDPGTATEAFF,TGCGCCAGCAGCCCGGACCCAGGGACGGCCACTGAAGCTTTCTTT
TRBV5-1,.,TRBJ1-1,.,CASSKGHMNTEAFF,TGTGCCAGCAGCAAGGGCCATATGAACACTGAAGCTTTCTTT
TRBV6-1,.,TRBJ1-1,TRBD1,CASRKGQVDTEAFF,TGTGCCAGCAGAAAAGGACAGGTGGACACTGAAGCTTTCTTT
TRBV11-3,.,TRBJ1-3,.,CASSLPRTESPSGNTIYF,TGTGCCAGCAGCCTGCCTCGGACAGAGAGTCCCTCTGGAAACACCATATATTTT
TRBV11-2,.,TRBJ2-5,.,CASSLGLVDETQYF,TGTGCCAGCAGCTTAGGACTAGTGGATGAGACCCAGTACTTC
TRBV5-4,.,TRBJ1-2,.,CASSSPAGPYGYTF,TGTGCCAGCAGCTCCCCGGCCGGACCGTATGGCTACACCTTC
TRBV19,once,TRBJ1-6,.,CASSPQRQAMNSPLHF,TGTGCCAGTAGTCCTCAACGACAGGCTATGAATTCACCCCTCCACTTT
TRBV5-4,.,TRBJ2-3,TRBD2,CASSHRDGTRAHTQYF,TGTGCCAGCAGCCATAGGGATGGGACTAGGGCCCATACGCAGTATTTT
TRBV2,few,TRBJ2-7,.,CASRGTTYEQYF,TGTGCCAGCCGCGGGACAACCTACGAGCAGTACTTC
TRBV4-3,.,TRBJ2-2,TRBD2,CASSQPGRGGNTGELFF,TGCGCCAGCAGCCAACCAGGCCGGGGGGGGAACACCGGGGAGCTGTTTTTT
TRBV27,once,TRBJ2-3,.,CASSLSSPLGTQYF,TGTGCCAGCAGTTTATCCTCCCCCTTGGGTACGCAGTATTTT
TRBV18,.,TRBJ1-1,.,CASSPRGGEAFF,TGTGCCAGCTCACCACGAGGGGGTGAAGCTTTCTTT
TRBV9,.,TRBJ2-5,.,CASSVGGGVGGETQYF,TGTGCCAGCAGCGTAGGAGGCGGGGTGGGGGGAGAGACCCAGTACTTC
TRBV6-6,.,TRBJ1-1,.,CASRAPENTEAFF,TGTGCCAGCAGGGCCCCAGAGAACACTGAAGCTTTCTTT
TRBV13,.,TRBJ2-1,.,CASSLIRYSDNEQFF,TGTGCCAGCAGCCTCATTCGGTACTCCGACAATGAGCAGTTCTTC
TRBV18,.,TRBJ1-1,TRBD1,CASSPSTPGGAGSTEAFF,TGTGCCAGCTCACCATCAACTCCAGGGGGCGCGGGTAGCACTGAAGCTTTCTTT
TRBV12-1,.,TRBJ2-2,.,CASSFAGDTTGELFF,TGTGCCAGCAGCTTTGCCGGGGACACCACCGGGGAGCTGTTTTTT
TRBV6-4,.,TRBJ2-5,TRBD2,CASSDSIQRGDGETQYF,TGTGCCAGCAGTGACTCGATTCAGCGGGGGGACGGAGAGACCCAGTACTTC
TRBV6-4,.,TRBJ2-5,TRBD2,CASSPLAGETQYF,TGTGCCAGCAGCCCTCTAGCGGGAGAGACCCAGTACTTC
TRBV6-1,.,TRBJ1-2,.,CASSGGEGQHLNYGYTF,TGTGCCAGCAGTGGGGGGGAGGGGCAGCACCTCAACTATGGCTACACCTTC
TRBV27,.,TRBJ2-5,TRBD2,CASSLGGPGLVYQETQYF,TGTGCCAGCAGTTTAGGTGGGCCGGGACTAGTGTACCAAGAGACCCAGTACTTC
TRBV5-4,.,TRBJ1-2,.,CASSPFKGDYGYTF,TGTGCCAGCAGCCCTTTCAAGGGTGACTATGGCTACACCTTC
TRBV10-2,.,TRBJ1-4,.,CASTRGGEKLFF,TGCGCCAGCACCCGCGGGGGTGAAAAACTGTTTTTT
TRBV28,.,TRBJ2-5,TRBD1,CASSSHTTGIETQYF,TGTGCCAGCAGTTCACATACGACAGGGATAGAGACCCAGTACTTC
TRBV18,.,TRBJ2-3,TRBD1,CASSADRGAATDTQYF,TGTGCCAGCTCGGCCGACAGGGGGGCGGCCACAGATACGCAGTATTTT
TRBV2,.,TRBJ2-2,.,CASSEGGGGELFF,TGTGCCAGCAGTGAGGGAGGAGGCGGGGAGCTGTTTTTT